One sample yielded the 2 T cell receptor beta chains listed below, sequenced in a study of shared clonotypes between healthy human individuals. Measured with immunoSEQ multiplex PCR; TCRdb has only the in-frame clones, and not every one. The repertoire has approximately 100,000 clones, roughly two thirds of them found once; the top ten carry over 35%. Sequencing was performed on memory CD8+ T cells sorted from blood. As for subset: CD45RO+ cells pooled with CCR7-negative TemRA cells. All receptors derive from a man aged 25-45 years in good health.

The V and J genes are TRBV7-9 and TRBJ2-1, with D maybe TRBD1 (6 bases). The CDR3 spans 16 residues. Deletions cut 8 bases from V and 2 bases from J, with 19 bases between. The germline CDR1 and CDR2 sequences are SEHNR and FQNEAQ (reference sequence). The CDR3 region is CASGGMDSLTYNEQFF. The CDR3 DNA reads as TGTGCCAGCGGCGGAATGGACAGTTTAACCTACAATGAGCAGTTCTTC.

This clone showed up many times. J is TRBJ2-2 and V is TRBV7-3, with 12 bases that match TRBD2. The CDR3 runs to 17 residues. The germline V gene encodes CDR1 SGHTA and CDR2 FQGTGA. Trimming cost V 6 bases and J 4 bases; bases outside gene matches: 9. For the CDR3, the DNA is TGTGCCAGCAGACGAACAGGGGGACTAGCGGGCACCGGGGAGCTGTTTTTT. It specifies CASRRTGGLAGTGELFF.